This T cell receptor (beta chain) came from a study of identical twins. Each CDR3 protein gets one entry after TCRdb re-called the 5' RACE reads with MiXCR. Among approximately 680,000 distinct CDR3 sequences, roughly 6.6% were seen once, and the ten largest hold 1.6%. The V gene's germline CDR1 is SQVTM and CDR2 ANQGSEA. The CDR3 totals 13 residues. Trimming removed 8 bases at V and 2 bases at J, with 15 bases between. Notes on the study in general: In cord blood, abundant beta clonotypes had fewer insertions; memory showed no trend.

This clonotype came up many times. The antigen remains undetermined. These data were likewise used in another study, on yellow fever vaccine responses in identical twins. That source reports: Twins' vaccine T cell responses were reported to seem partly convergent and partly personalized.

This TCR was recovered from a young woman in good health. The sequenced sample consisted of PBMCs. The rearrangement links TRBV29-1 to TRBJ1-1; no clear D gene. For the CDR3, the DNA is TGCAGCCCAACGAGGACGGATAACACTGAAGCTTTCTTT. Encoded protein: CSPTRTDNTEAFF.